Reported below is one T cell receptor (beta chain). These data come from a study of early T cells in non-severe SARS-CoV-2 infection. This CDR3 is built from 12 residues. Germline assignment: CDR1 MNHNY and CDR2 SVGAGI (reference sequence). Trimming left V 7 bases short and J 4 bases short, with 8 bases between. In TCRdb, the 5' RACE reads were re-called with MiXCR into one record per CDR3 protein. The data hold some 87,000 distinct CDR3 sequences, with roughly 13% observed a single time. The TCR comes from an adult who was a healthcare worker with PCR-confirmed SARS-CoV-2 infection or an uninfected control (not recorded which). Input material: whole blood. This chain links TRBV6-6 with TRBJ1-3; D uncertain. This CDR3 reads CASTIAGNTIYF. In nucleotides, the CDR3 is TGTGCCAGCACTATAGCCGGAAACACCATATATTTT.